This paragraph covers one T cell receptor beta chain sequence. Its antigen target is currently unknown. A much larger clone differs by one base, so this may be a read error. The sample originates from a study of T-cell reconstitution after alpha-beta-depleted transplantation in children (dated by TCRdb to between 2015 and 2016). Regarding the complete study: Using TCR repertoire profiling, the study followed T-cell immune reconstitution in a quantitative way in children after TCRalphabeta/CD19-depleted allogeneic hematopoietic cell transplantation. The study at large found these results: About two months after transplant, the apparently early recovery of alphabetaT-cell counts reportedly depended on just several hundred clones that had expanded rapidly and came from non-depleted graft cells. The frequencies of hyperexpanded clones fell over the following months, and after one year, T-cell counts and TCRbeta diversity were mostly attributed to newly produced T cells. The high TCRbeta diversity at day 60 in some patients was ascribed to recipient T cells and intrathymic progenitors that had survived conditioning.

The treatment or condition tag for this specimen amounts to: allogeneic hematopoietic cell transplantation with graft depleted of TCRalphabeta T cells and CD19 B cells. The transplant recipients were children given TCRalphabeta/CD19-depleted allogeneic hematopoietic cell grafts. Library preparation was by PCR. The sequencing machine was an Illumina HiSeq 2500. Molecular barcoding was employed in the preparation of TCR libraries, with unique molecular identifiers being used to normalize TCRbeta repertoire quantification. The public reads were quality trimmed at Q25 with fastp and then assembled into clones with MiXCR by TCRdb, keeping productive beta chains. Every distinct CDR3 protein forms one entry, paired with its most common genes and DNA. The sample table contains fewer than 750,000 distinct CDR3 sequences; only one count was recorded for 20% to 25% of them. The ten largest make up over 12% of the sample.

The sample consisted of PBMCs, mostly from graft donor cells, taken 360 days after TCRalphabeta/CD19-depleted stem cell transplant. The TCR comes from a boy under three years old who had a stem cell transplant for acute myeloid leukemia, so the T cells may come from the graft donor.

In nucleotides, the sequence is TGTGCCAGCAGTACGACAGGGGGGGTCACTGAAGCTTTCTTT. Its protein reads: CASSTTGGVTEAFF. The sequence is built from TRBV12-3 or TRBV12-4 and TRBJ1-1, with TRBD1 identical over 9 junction bases. Including the terminal cysteine and phenylalanine, the CDR3 comprises 14 residues. Here the CDR3 DNA is all that survives: 42 bases in frame from base 1. The junction shows trimming of 5 bases on V and 4 bases on J, and the gene matches do not reach 5 bases of it.